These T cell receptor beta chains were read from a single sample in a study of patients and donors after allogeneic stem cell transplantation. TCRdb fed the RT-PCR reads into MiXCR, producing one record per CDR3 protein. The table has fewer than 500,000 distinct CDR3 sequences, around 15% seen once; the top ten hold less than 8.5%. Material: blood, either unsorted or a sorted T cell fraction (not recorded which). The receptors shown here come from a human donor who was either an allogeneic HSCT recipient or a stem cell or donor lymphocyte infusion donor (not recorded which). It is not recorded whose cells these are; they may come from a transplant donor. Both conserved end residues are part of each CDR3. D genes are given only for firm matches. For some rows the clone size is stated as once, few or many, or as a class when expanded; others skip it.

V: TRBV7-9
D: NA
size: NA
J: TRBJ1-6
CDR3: CASSSARGGSLHF
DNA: TGTGCCAGCAGCTCCGCCAGGGGAGGAAGCCTCCACTTT

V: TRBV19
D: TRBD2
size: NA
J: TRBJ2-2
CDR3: CASSIFGRAPGELFF
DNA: TGTGCCAGTAGTATTTTCGGGAGGGCTCCCGGGGAGCTGTTTTTT

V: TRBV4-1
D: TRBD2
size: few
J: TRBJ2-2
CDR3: CASSQNRGLAGGPNTGELFF
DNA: TGCGCCAGCAGCCAAAATCGGGGACTAGCGGGGGGTCCAAACACCGGGGAGCTGTTTTTT

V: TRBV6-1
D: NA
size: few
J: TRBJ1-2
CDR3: CASSDGGGYTF
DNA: TGTGCCAGCAGTGATGGGGGTGGCTACACCTTC

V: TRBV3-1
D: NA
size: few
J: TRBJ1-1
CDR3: CASSQDLGTSAEAFF
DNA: TGTGCCAGCAGCCAAGATCTAGGCACCTCGGCGGAAGCTTTCTTT

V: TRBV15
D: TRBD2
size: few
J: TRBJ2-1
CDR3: CATSRLISGDEQFF
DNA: TGTGCCACCAGCAGACTAATTAGCGGGGATGAGCAGTTCTTC

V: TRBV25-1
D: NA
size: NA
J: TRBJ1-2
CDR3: CASRGWGGRTYGYTF
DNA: TGTGCCAGCAGGGGGTGGGGGGGTCGGACCTATGGCTACACCTTC

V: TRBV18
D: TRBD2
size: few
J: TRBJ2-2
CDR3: CASSPLTSRNTGELFF
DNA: TGTGCCAGCTCACCGCTGACTAGCAGGAACACCGGGGAGCTGTTTTTT

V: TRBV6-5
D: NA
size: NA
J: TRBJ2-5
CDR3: CASSYSRDYQETQYF
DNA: TGTGCCAGCAGTTACTCGAGAGACTACCAAGAGACCCAGTACTTC

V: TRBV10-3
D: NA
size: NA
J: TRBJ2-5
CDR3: CAISLTSRETQYF
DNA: TGTGCCATCAGCCTGACTAGTAGAGAGACCCAGTACTTC

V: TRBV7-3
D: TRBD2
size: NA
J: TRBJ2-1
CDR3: CASSTTSGRASEQFF
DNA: TGTGCCAGCAGCACAACTAGCGGGAGGGCCAGTGAGCAGTTCTTC

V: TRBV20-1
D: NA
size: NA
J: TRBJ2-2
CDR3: CSAPDMANTGELFF
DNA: TGCAGTGCTCCCGACATGGCGAACACCGGGGAGCTGTTTTTT

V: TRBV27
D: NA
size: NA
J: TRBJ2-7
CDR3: CASSLSSLAVQYF
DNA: TGTGCCAGCAGTTTATCGAGCTTAGCAGTGCAGTACTTC

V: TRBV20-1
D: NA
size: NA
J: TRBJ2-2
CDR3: CSASSHTGELFF
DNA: TGCAGTGCTAGTTCCCACACCGGGGAGCTGTTTTTT